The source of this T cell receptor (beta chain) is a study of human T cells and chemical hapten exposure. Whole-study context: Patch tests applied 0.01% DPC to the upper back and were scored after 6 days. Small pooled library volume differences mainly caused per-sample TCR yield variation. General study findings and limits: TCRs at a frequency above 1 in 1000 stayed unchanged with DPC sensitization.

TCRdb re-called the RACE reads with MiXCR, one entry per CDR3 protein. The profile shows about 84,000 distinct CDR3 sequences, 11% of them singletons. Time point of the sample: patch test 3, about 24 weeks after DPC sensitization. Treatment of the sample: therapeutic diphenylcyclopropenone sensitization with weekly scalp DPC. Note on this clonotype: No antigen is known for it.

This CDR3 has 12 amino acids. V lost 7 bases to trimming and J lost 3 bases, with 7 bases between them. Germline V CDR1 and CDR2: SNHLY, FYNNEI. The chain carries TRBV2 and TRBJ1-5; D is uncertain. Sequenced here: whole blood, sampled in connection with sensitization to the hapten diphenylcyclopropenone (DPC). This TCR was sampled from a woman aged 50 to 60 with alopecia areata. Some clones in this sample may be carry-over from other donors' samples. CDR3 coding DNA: TGTGCCAGCACGGGAACCAATCAGCCCCAGCATTTT. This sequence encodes CASTGTNQPQHF.